Detailed here is one T cell receptor (beta chain). The sample comes from a study of shared clonotypes between healthy human individuals. About the research overall: CD4 naive and memory got three plates each, CD8 naive two, CD8 memory one.

J lost 3 bases, V lost 1 base, and 6 bases had no gene match. The CDR3 is 15 residues long. CDR1 MNHNS and CDR2 SASEGT come from the germline V gene. In the source study's methods: ImmunoSEQ supplied junction-only sequences lacking quality scores, so filtering was different. Generated by immunoSEQ multiplex PCR, the TCRdb table keeps only in-frame clones and is missing some. V and J calls and clone size are as listed in that table; D and trimming were resolved from the DNA. In the table there are approximately 95,000 clones, less than 80% of which are singletons. Sequencing used memory CD8+ T cells sorted from blood. The subset: CD45RO+ cells pooled with CCR7-negative TemRA cells. The TCR originated in a man younger than 40 in good health. V and J are TRBV6-1 and TRBJ2-7; 7 bases match TRBD2. The CDR3 DNA sequence: TGTGCCAGCAGTGAAGGGATTAGCGGGTTCTACGAGCAGTACTTC. Its translation is CASSEGISGFYEQYF.